This T cell receptor beta chain came from a study of T-cell reconstitution after alpha-beta-depleted transplantation in children. Study-wide points: Reportedly, alpha-beta T cells present about two months post-transplant originated from several hundred expanded clones of graft origin. It was newly produced T cells that mostly accounted for T-cell counts and diversity one year after transplant. Elevated TCRbeta diversity at day 60 was traced, in some patients, to surviving recipient T cells and thymic progenitors.

This clonotype was detected only a few times. Its antigen is not identified. V gave up 4 bases and J gave up 4 bases; unmatched junction bases: 8. The CDR3 length is 14 residues. The germline gives CDR1 SGHRS, CDR2 YFSETQ. The TCRbeta library incorporated unique molecular identifiers. TCRdb processed the PCR reads anew with MiXCR; each CDR3 protein has one entry. The sample yields about 980,000 distinct CDR3 sequences, about 31% seen once. V usage is TRBV5-1 and J usage is TRBJ2-7; 7 bases are a match to TRBD1. The sample consisted of PBMCs, mostly from graft donor cells, taken 360 days after TCRalphabeta/CD19-depleted stem cell transplant. The TCR comes from a boy in the first two years of life who had a stem cell transplant for SCID, so the T cells may come from the graft donor. Here the CDR3 DNA reads TGCGCCAGCAGCACCGACAGGGCTGTATACGAGCAGTACTTC. The encoded protein is CASSTDRAVYEQYF. Supplemented by reference TRBV5-1 and TRBJ2-7, the full variable domain reads KAGVTQTPRYLIKTRGQQVTLSCSPISGHRSVSWYQQTPGQGLQFLFEYFSETQRNKGNFPGRFSGRQFSNSRSEMNVSTLELGDSALYLCASSTDRAVYEQYFGPGTRLTVT.